This TCR beta chain was documented in a study of T cells in Graves' hyperthyroidism and ophthalmopathy (dated by TCRdb to about 2019). About the full investigation: Peripheral blood samples were taken at initial diagnosis, before any treatment was given. In more than five Graves' hyperthyroidism patients, the study also compared T-cell repertoires from thyroid tissue with T-cell repertoires from blood. Prospective prediction of ophthalmopathy was tested in an independent validation cohort of about 19 hyperthyroidism patients and 17 patients who later progressed to ophthalmopathy. For training and testing, the 80 to 100 patients in the discovery cohort were randomly divided in a 7:3 ratio. To identify distinguishing TCR V-J signatures, a discovery cohort of around 98 patients was used, comprising 43 with Graves' ophthalmopathy and under 60 with stable Graves' hyperthyroidism. TCR Vbeta CDR3 sequencing of around 130 peripheral blood samples (about 45 ophthalmopathy, 75 to 80 hyperthyroidism and some 17 progressor patients) is reported in the paper. After sampling, hyperthyroidism patients received methimazole starting at 30 mg daily, and ophthalmopathy patients received high-dose intravenous methylprednisolone. General conclusions and limits of the study: Most expanded thyroid clonotypes (frequency above 0.001) were also found in blood, which suggests that blood repertoires may mirror thyroid immune responses. No statistical method was used to fix the sample size in advance, and group allocation was not hidden from the investigators. In validation, the model predicted progression to ophthalmopathy with around 71% sensitivity and 72.22% specificity, a median of about 6 months before onset. Ophthalmopathy was separated from stable hyperthyroidism by a 13 V-J signature model, with 87.88% sensitivity and about 81% specificity obtained in cross-validation and 80%/75% obtained in testing.

About this clonotype: Its antigen is unknown. No much larger clone is present one base from it, and per-base qualities are unavailable.

The TCR beta CDR3 regions were amplified from the RNA transcripts. A first-round RT-PCR of the TCR CDR3 used the HTBI primer set with the Qiagen OneStep RT-PCR kit. Libraries were constructed in a second round of multiplex PCR, after which size selection and purification were performed. Paired-end sequencing of the libraries was performed with 100 bp reads on an Illumina HiSeq2000. Per the original workflow: SOAPnuke was used to process the raw data, throwing out any read that contained adapters or uncalled bases, had a mean Phred below 15, or lacked an exact constant-primer or identifier match. High-quality paired reads were merged with COPE v1.2.5, and unique nucleotide sequences were defined as clonotypes. MiTCR v1.1 was used to align clonotypes to the IMGT TRBV, TRBD and TRBJ reference segments. The analysis was restricted to V-J combinations with a frequency above 0.0001, which together covered roughly 99% of the repertoires. A TCS score was defined as the ratio of F50 (clonal expansion) to E x V (chaos), with BLOSUM62-based TCRdist applied between CDR3 peptides within each V-J. Welch's t-statistics and random forest reduced approximately 520 V-J features to roughly 13, which were used in a naive Bayes classifier (R e1071). The public reads were reanalyzed by TCRdb: fastp trimming at Q25, MiXCR alignment, in-frame beta chains only. Records with the same CDR3 protein are collapsed into one entry carrying the most frequent genes and DNA. V and J calls and clone size were set by TCRdb, not the authors. The sample table holds some 350,000 distinct CDR3 sequences, of which roughly 15% were seen once. Jointly, the top ten make up 15% to 20% of the sample.

Counted from cysteine to phenylalanine, this CDR3 has 14 amino acids. CDR3 DNA is the only sequence kept; it has 42 bases, read in frame from the first base. The germline V gene provides CDR1 MDHEN and CDR2 SYDVKM. V drops 6 bases and J drops 4 bases, leaving 15 bases in between. Ophthalmopathy patients had moderately to severely active disease, with a Clinical Activity Score of 3 or more, a NOSPECS grade of 4 or more, and a disease duration of less than 3 months. Exclusion was applied to patients with uncontrolled infections, other autoimmune diseases, pregnancy or lactation. Diagnoses relied on clinical symptoms, serum thyroxine and TRAb, thyroid ultrasound and orbital computed tomography. Ficoll-Paque density gradient centrifugation was used to isolate PBMCs from about 9.4 ml of fresh peripheral blood. Total RNA was extracted using Trizol reagent, and RNA quality was assessed on an Agilent 2100 Bioanalyzer.

The chain is made from TRBV28 and TRBJ1-2, and the D gene may be TRBD1, 5 bases matching. Sequences were obtained from blood. The sequence was obtained from a woman aged 60 to 75 with Graves' ophthalmopathy. The CDR3 in this case is CASRQVPSPYGYTF. The DNA reads TGTGCCAGCAGACAGGTTCCGTCCCCCTATGGCTACACCTTC.